A selection of T cell receptor beta chains follows, all from one sample in a study of a mutant IDH1 vaccine in newly diagnosed glioma. Measured with immunoSEQ multiplex PCR; TCRdb has only the in-frame clones, and not every one. Of about 94,000 clones listed, roughly 86% are singletons. No cognate antigen is known for these TCRs. This specimen was PBMCs, taken from a glioma patient whose treatment included an IDH1 peptide vaccine. The origin of the receptors is a woman in her fifties or sixties with glioma. Both conserved end residues are part of each CDR3. Fields, in order: J gene, V gene, D gene, clone size, CDR3 DNA, CDR3 protein. A D gene is named only where the DNA matches it firmly. Rows may omit the clone size; those that give it use once, few, many or a size class.

j_call: TRBJ1-2
v_call: TRBV29-1
d_call: -
clone_size: -
cdr3_nt: TGCAGCGTTGACCCAGACGGAAACTATGGCTACACCTTC
cdr3_aa: CSVDPDGNYGYTF

j_call: TRBJ1-2
v_call: TRBV28
d_call: TRBD1
clone_size: -
cdr3_nt: TGTGCCAGCAGACCCTCGACAGGGGCCTATGGCTACACCTTC
cdr3_aa: CASRPSTGAYGYTF

j_call: TRBJ2-7
v_call: TRBV27
d_call: TRBD2
clone_size: -
cdr3_nt: TGTGCCAGCAGTAGAAGGGGCGGGGGCTCCTACGAGCAGTACTTC
cdr3_aa: CASSRRGGGSYEQYF

j_call: TRBJ2-7
v_call: TRBV10-3
d_call: -
clone_size: -
cdr3_nt: TGTGCCATCAGCAACGGGCGCGACGAGCAGTACTTC
cdr3_aa: CAISNGRDEQYF

j_call: TRBJ1-2
v_call: TRBV27
d_call: -
clone_size: -
cdr3_nt: TGTGCCAGCAGTCCCTGGGGGGACTATGGCTACACCTTC
cdr3_aa: CASSPWGDYGYTF

j_call: TRBJ1-2
v_call: TRBV14
d_call: -
clone_size: -
cdr3_nt: TGTGCCAGCAGCCAAGATCAGGGGATCTATGGCTACACCTTC
cdr3_aa: CASSQDQGIYGYTF

j_call: TRBJ2-1
v_call: TRBV30
d_call: -
clone_size: -
cdr3_nt: TGTGCCTGGCACCTAGAGAGGGCCTACAATGAGCAGTTCTTC
cdr3_aa: CAWHLERAYNEQFF

j_call: TRBJ2-3
v_call: TRBV2
d_call: -
clone_size: few
cdr3_nt: TGTGCCAGCAGTGATCAGCGTCATCTAGGGTATTTT
cdr3_aa: CASSDQRHLGYF

j_call: TRBJ2-5
v_call: TRBV4-1
d_call: TRBD2
clone_size: -
cdr3_nt: TGCGCCAGCAGCCAAGCGCTAGCGGGAGGGCTTTGGGAGACCCAGTACTTC
cdr3_aa: CASSQALAGGLWETQYF

j_call: TRBJ2-7
v_call: TRBV10-3
d_call: -
clone_size: -
cdr3_nt: TGTGCCACACAGGACGGAAATCTGAACGAGCAGTACTTC
cdr3_aa: CATQDGNLNEQYF

j_call: TRBJ2-7
v_call: TRBV30
d_call: -
clone_size: -
cdr3_nt: TGTGCCTGGAGTTGGACAGACTACGAGCAGTACTTC
cdr3_aa: CAWSWTDYEQYF

j_call: TRBJ1-3
v_call: TRBV28
d_call: TRBD1
clone_size: once
cdr3_nt: TGTGCCAGCAGTCTGGACAGGGACTCTGGAAACACCATATATTTT
cdr3_aa: CASSLDRDSGNTIYF

j_call: TRBJ2-1
v_call: TRBV2
d_call: -
clone_size: once
cdr3_nt: TGTGCCAGCAGGTTTACAGGGAATTCCTACAATGAGCAGTTCTTC
cdr3_aa: CASRFTGNSYNEQFF

j_call: TRBJ2-5
v_call: TRBV20-1
d_call: -
clone_size: -
cdr3_nt: TGCAGTGCTAGATACCAAGAGACCCAGTACTTC
cdr3_aa: CSARYQETQYF

j_call: TRBJ1-1
v_call: TRBV7-3
d_call: -
clone_size: once
cdr3_nt: TGTGCCAGCAGCCCCGGGAGGAACACTGAAGCTTTCTTT
cdr3_aa: CASSPGRNTEAFF

j_call: TRBJ2-5
v_call: TRBV14
d_call: TRBD1
clone_size: once
cdr3_nt: TGTGCCAGCAGCCAATTCGAACAGGGGGCGCGGGAGACCCAGTACTTC
cdr3_aa: CASSQFEQGARETQYF

j_call: TRBJ2-3
v_call: TRBV28
d_call: TRBD2
clone_size: -
cdr3_nt: TGTGCCAGCAGTCAGGTTGGTAGCGGGATCACAGATACGCAGTATTTT
cdr3_aa: CASSQVGSGITDTQYF